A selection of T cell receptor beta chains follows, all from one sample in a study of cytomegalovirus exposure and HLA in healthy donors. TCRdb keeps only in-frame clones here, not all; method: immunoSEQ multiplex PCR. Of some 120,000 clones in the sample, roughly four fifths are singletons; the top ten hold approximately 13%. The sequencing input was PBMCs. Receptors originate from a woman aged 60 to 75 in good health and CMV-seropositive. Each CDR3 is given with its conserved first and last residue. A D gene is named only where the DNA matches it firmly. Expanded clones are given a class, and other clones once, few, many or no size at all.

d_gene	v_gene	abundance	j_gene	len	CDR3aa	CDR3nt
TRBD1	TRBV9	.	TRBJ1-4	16	CASSVGYGTANEKLFF	TGTGCCAGCAGCGTAGGGTACGGGACAGCTAATGAAAAACTGTTTTTT
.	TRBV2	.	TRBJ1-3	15	CASSATRLDGNTIYF	TGTGCCAGCAGTGCGACGAGGTTGGATGGAAACACCATATATTTT
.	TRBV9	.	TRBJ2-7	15	CASSVDDRPSYEQYF	TGTGCCAGCAGCGTAGATGACAGACCCTCCTACGAGCAGTACTTC
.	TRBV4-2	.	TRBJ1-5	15	CASSQEGGGYQPQHF	TGTGCCAGCAGCCAAGAGGGCGGGGGGTATCAGCCCCAGCATTTT
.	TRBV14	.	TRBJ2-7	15	CASSRSVRVSYEQYF	TGTGCCAGCAGCCGCTCGGTCAGGGTCAGCTACGAGCAGTACTTC
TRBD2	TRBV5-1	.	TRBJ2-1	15	CASSLGAGGRDEQFF	TGCGCCAGCAGCTTGGGTGCGGGGGGGCGGGATGAGCAGTTCTTC
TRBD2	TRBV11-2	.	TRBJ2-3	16	CASSSGLAGAGDTQYF	TGTGCCAGCAGCTCGGGGCTAGCGGGAGCCGGGGATACGCAGTATTTT
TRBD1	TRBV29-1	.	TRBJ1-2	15	CSVRGTGGNNYGYTF	TGCAGCGTACGAGGGACAGGGGGCAATAACTATGGCTACACCTTC
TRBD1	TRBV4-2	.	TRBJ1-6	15	CASSQVDRDNSPLHF	TGTGCCAGCAGCCAAGTTGACAGGGACAATTCACCCCTCCACTTT
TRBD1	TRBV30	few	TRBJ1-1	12	CAWAPSRGPAFF	TGTGCCTGGGCCCCCAGTAGGGGGCCGGCTTTCTTT
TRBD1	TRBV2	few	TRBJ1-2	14	CASNQRQGRYGYTF	TGTGCCAGCAACCAACGACAGGGACGCTATGGCTACACCTTC
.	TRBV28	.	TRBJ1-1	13	CASSRTVNTEAFF	TGCGCCAGCAGTCGCACGGTGAACACTGAAGCTTTCTTT
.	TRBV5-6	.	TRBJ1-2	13	CASSPSQSYGYTF	TGTGCCAGCAGCCCTTCACAGAGCTATGGCTACACCTTC
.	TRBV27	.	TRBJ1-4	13	CASSSADGEKLFF	TGTGCCAGCAGTTCGGCAGACGGGGAAAAACTGTTTTTT
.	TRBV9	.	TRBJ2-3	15	CASSVGLADTDTQYF	TGTGCCAGCAGCGTGGGACTGGCAGATACAGATACGCAGTATTTT
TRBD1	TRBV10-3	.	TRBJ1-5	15	CATHTGGSGNQPQHF	TGTGCCACTCACACAGGGGGTTCGGGCAATCAGCCCCAGCATTTT
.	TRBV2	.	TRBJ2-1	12	CASSEPPREQFF	TGTGCCAGCAGTGAACCCCCCCGTGAGCAGTTCTTC
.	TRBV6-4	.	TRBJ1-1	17	CASSYSAVGGANTEAFF	TGTGCCAGCAGTTACTCGGCAGTCGGGGGGGCGAACACTGAAGCTTTCTTT
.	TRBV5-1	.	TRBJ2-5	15	CASSPKTGSKETQYF	TGCGCCAGCTCCCCCAAAACAGGGTCCAAAGAGACCCAGTACTTC
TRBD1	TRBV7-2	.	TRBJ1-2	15	CASSFEASGGYGYTF	TGTGCCAGCAGCTTCGAAGCTTCAGGGGGCTATGGCTACACCTTC
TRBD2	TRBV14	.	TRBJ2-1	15	CASSQIAGGDNEQFF	TGTGCCAGCAGCCAAATAGCGGGGGGCGACAATGAGCAGTTCTTC
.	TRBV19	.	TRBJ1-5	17	CASIQGEGGGFGQPQHF	TGTGCCAGTATCCAAGGCGAGGGAGGAGGGTTCGGGCAGCCCCAGCATTTT
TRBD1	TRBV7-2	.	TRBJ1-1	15	CASSLYGTGNTEAFF	TGTGCCAGCAGCTTATATGGGACAGGGAACACTGAAGCTTTCTTT
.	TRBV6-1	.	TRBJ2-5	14	CAIAKGGRQETQYF	TGTGCCATCGCTAAGGGGGGGAGGCAAGAGACCCAGTACTTC
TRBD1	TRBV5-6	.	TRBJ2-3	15	CASSLAGQGTDTQYF	TGTGCCAGCAGCTTGGCCGGACAGGGCACAGATACGCAGTATTTT
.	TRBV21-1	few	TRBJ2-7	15	CASSKGIADSYEQYF	TGTGCCAGCAGCAAAGGTATAGCGGACTCCTACGAGCAGTACTTC
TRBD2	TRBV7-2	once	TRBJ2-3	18	CASTHPVGGGVVGDTQYF	TGTGCCAGCACCCACCCGGTAGGCGGGGGGGTTGTAGGGGATACGCAGTATTTT
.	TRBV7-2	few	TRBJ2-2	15	CASSQEGLRTGELFF	TGTGCCAGCAGCCAAGAGGGATTACGGACCGGGGAGCTGTTTTTT
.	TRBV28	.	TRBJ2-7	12	CASSLGQDEQYF	TGTGCCAGCAGTTTGGGGCAGGACGAGCAGTACTTC
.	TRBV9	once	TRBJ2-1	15	CASSVAGESYNEQFF	TGTGCCAGCAGCGTAGCGGGGGAATCCTACAATGAGCAGTTCTTC
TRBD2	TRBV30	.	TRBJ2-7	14	CAWKPGLAGYEQYF	TGTGCCTGGAAGCCGGGACTAGCGGGGTACGAGCAGTACTTC
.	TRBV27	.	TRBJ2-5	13	CASSLWPSGEQYF	TGTGCCAGCAGTTTATGGCCTTCGGGGGAGCAGTACTTC
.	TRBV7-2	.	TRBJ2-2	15	CASSLGGGRTGELFF	TGTGCCAGCAGCTTAGGGGGGGGCCGTACCGGGGAGCTGTTTTTT
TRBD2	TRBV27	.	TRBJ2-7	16	CASRGSGSSYLLEQYF	TGTGCCAGCAGGGGTAGCGGGAGTTCTTATCTTCTCGAGCAGTACTTC
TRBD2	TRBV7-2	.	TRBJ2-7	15	CASSPTSGSLYEQYF	TGTGCCAGCAGCCCGACTAGCGGGAGTCTCTACGAGCAGTACTTC
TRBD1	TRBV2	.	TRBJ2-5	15	CASRATGWQQETQYF	TGTGCCAGCAGGGCGACAGGGTGGCAACAAGAGACCCAGTACTTC
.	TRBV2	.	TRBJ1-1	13	CASKGEMDTEAFF	TGTGCCAGCAAGGGGGAGATGGACACTGAAGCTTTCTTT
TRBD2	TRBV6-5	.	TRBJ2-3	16	CASSYSLAGFTDTQYF	TGTGCCAGCAGTTACTCGTTAGCGGGATTCACAGATACGCAGTATTTT
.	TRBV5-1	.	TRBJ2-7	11	CASSLGNEQYF	TGCGCCAGCAGCCTAGGAAACGAGCAGTACTTC
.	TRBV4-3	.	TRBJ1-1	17	CASSQVFTTALNTEAFF	TGCGCCAGCAGCCAAGTGTTCACGACAGCACTGAACACTGAAGCTTTCTTT
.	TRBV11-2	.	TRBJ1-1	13	CASSEGSYTEAFF	TGTGCCAGCAGCGAGGGATCATACACTGAAGCTTTCTTT
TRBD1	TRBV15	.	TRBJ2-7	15	CATSRAGQGIYEQYF	TGTGCCACCAGCAGAGCGGGACAGGGGATATACGAGCAGTACTTC
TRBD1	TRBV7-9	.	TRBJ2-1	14	CASSLTGTYNEQFF	TGTGCCAGCAGCTTGACAGGGACCTACAATGAGCAGTTCTTC
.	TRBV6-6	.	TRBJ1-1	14	CASSPGATNTEAFF	TGTGCCAGCAGTCCAGGGGCGACGAACACTGAAGCTTTCTTT
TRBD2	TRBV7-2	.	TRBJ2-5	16	CASSPRTSGTGGTQYF	TGTGCCAGCAGCCCGAGGACTAGCGGGACGGGTGGGACCCAGTACTTC
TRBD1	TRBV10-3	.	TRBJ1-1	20	CAISDSNPGQGANFDTEAFF	TGTGCCATCAGTGATTCAAACCCGGGACAGGGGGCTAATTTTGACACTGAAGCTTTCTTT
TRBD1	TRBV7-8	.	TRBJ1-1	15	CASSFRTGVNTEAFF	TGTGCCAGCAGCTTCCGGACAGGGGTGAACACTGAAGCTTTCTTT
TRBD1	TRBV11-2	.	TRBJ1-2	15	CASSSLTGTAYGYTF	TGTGCCAGCAGCTCGCTCACCGGGACAGCATATGGCTACACCTTC
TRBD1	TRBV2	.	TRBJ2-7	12	CASSPRQGALDF	TGTGCCAGCAGCCCAAGACAGGGGGCACTTGACTTC
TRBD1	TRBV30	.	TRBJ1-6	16	CAWTRDRPRGNSPLHF	TGTGCCTGGACCCGGGACAGGCCACGGGGAAATTCACCCCTCCACTTT
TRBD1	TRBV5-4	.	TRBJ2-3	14	CASSSQQGTDTQYF	TGTGCCAGCAGCTCCCAACAGGGGACAGATACGCAGTATTTT